The sequence of this T cell receptor (beta chain) was determined in a study of spatial heterogeneity in lung cancer. Study at large: A consistent excess of beta-chain over alpha-chain sequences was detected.

Specified time point: sample taken at primary tumor resection. Unsorted whole RNA of tumor, nontumor lung or frozen PBMC was sequenced. The donors comprised about 70 untreated early-stage non-small cell lung cancer patients. CDR1 LNHDA and CDR2 SQIVND come from the germline V gene (reference sequence). V was pared by 4 bases and J by 10 bases, with 11 bases between. This CDR3 is 12 amino acids long. Study results and caveats: The appearance of ubiquitous expanded tumor TCRs in blood was greater at resection than follow-up.

The study tagged each TCR cDNA molecule with a unique molecular identifier. TCRdb recomputed calls from the 5' RACE reads with MiXCR, one row per CDR3 protein. The sample comprises tens of thousands of distinct CDR3 sequences, 9.5% to 15% of which are singletons, and about 38% rests with the top ten. As for this clonotype: The antigen remains undetermined.

V usage is TRBV19 and J usage is TRBJ2-1; D is possibly TRBD2 (6 bases). The TCR was taken from a male donor with early-stage non-small cell lung cancer. Material: PBMCs, obtained at surgery. The CDR3: CASSNTGDEQFF. The DNA of the CDR3 is TGTGCCAGTAGTAATACGGGAGACGAGCAGTTCTTC.